Here is one T cell receptor beta chain with its context. Antigen specificity is unknown. The entry originates in a study of cytomegalovirus exposure and HLA in healthy donors. Assay: immunoSEQ multiplex PCR; the TCRdb copy retains only in-frame clones and omits some. This table holds 90,000 or so clones, around 85% found once. Study-wide findings and caveats: Among TCR beta chains, those listed as cytomegalovirus-associated numbered around 160. It was confirmed in vitro that a few of the CMV-associated chains were specific for CMV antigens. Reports indicated that the classifier achieved high specificity and sensitivity in diagnosing cytomegalovirus status.

Per germline, CDR1 SGHDT and CDR2 YYEEEE. The CDR3 totals 13 residues. After removal of 5 bases from V and 3 bases from J, the junction contained 5 bases not matched to a gene. The chain has TRBV5-6 and TRBJ2-7; 7 nucleotides align to TRBD2. This receptor was taken from a man in his late teens or twenties in good health and CMV-seropositive. Sequencing used PBMCs. The CDR3 sequence is CASSYGGGYEQYV. The CDR3 nucleotides are TGTGCCAGCAGTTATGGCGGGGGCTACGAGCAGTACGTC.